A single sample is the source of the 2 T cell receptor beta chains below, sequenced in a study of OX40 agonist ivuxolimab in advanced cancers. Produced via immunoSEQ multiplex PCR; TCRdb's table is partial and in-frame only. Altogether 60,000 to 75,000 clones are present, about 92% being singletons, with the ten largest covering around an eighth. The sample in question was CD4+ or CD8+ T cells sorted from blood, obtained in a trial of the OX40 agonist ivuxolimab. The source of these receptors is an adult with an advanced solid tumor such as melanoma, head and neck, liver or kidney cancer.

The chain joins TRBV11-2 to TRBJ2-3; possibly TRBD2 for D (6 bases). The CDR3 consists of 14 residues. Between the trimmed V and J ends, which lost 1 base and 6 bases, there was a span of 11 bases. Germline lookup yields CDR1 SGHAT and CDR2 FQNNGV. The CDR3 DNA reads TGTGCCAGCAGCTTAGTTTCTAGCGCGGATACGCAGTATTTT. Amino acids: CASSLVSSADTQYF.

The V gene is TRBV6-1, the J gene TRBJ1-6, with unresolved D. Trimming removed 5 bases at V and 9 bases at J, with 11 bases between. Germline V gives CDR1 MNHNS, CDR2 SASEGT. This CDR3 spans 13 amino acids. CDR3: CASSPRVFSPLHF. The CDR3 DNA follows: TGTGCCAGCAGTCCCCGAGTATTTTCACCCCTCCACTTT.